This TCR beta chain was sequenced during a study of blood T cell repertoires in COVID-19. Study details: The origin of the acute and convalescent COVID-19 samples was the United States, Italy and Spain. T cells, B-cell-depleted T cells, or PBMCs supplied cDNA or gDNA.

Per the authors' pipeline: Amplifying reference gene primers gave estimates of nucleated cell counts. Data came from immunoSEQ multiplex PCR; TCRdb stores just in-frame clones and leaves some out. Clonal size and the V and J genes are those of that table, whereas D and trimming came from the DNA. Here the sample spans 200,000 to 250,000 clones, 84% being singletons. Sequenced input: peripheral blood. The clonotype was recovered from a man aged 45 to 65 with acute or convalescent COVID-19.

CDR3 in DNA: TGTGCCAGCAGCGTAGGTGGAGGGGCAGGGAACACTGAAGCTTTCTTT. It translates to CASSVGGGAGNTEAFF. The gene calls are TRBV9 and TRBJ1-1, with D tentatively TRBD1 (5 bases). The CDR3 sequence is 16 residues long. The germline V and J ends were trimmed by 0 bases and 1 base, with 13 bases remaining between them. Germline V gene data show CDR1 as SGDLS and CDR2 as YYNGEE.